This T cell receptor beta chain was recorded in a study of T cell responses to AZD1222 COVID-19 vaccine. Study-wide points: White British people made up most donors, females outnumbered males, and clonal diversity was possibly underestimated. Only 5 or 6 people who got AZD1222 tested seropositive at baseline.

Worth noting for this clone: Its antigen is as yet unknown. One end of the junction varies from germline; a read error may be responsible.

The CDR3 length is 14 residues. Germline values: CDR1 LNHDA, CDR2 SQIVND (reference sequence). Libraries were prepared by immunoSEQ multiplex PCR; TCRdb keeps only in-frame clonotypes and omits some of them. Found here are under 170,000 clones, roughly nine tenths of them singletons; the top ten hold approximately 3.4%. This sample comprised peripheral blood, obtained 28 days after the second AZD1222 dose. V is TRBV19 and J is TRBJ1-3, with TRBD1 matching over 7 bases. The sequence derives from an adult who received the AZD1222 COVID-19 vaccine. CDR3 in DNA: TGTGCCAGTAGTTCACAGGGGACTGGAGACACCATATATTTT. This translates into CASSSQGTGDTIYF.